This TCR beta chain was sequenced for a study of OX40 agonist ivuxolimab in advanced cancers. Study context: Among those enrolled, mean age was about 60 years (range about 23 to 80) and 82.7% were male.

The germline V gene encodes CDR1 MNHEY and CDR2 SVGAGI. CDR3 length: 13 amino acids. V lost 1 base and J 1 base, leaving 4 bases between the germline ends. Concerning this clone itself: Its antigen is unknown.

General study results and limits: Average numbers of expanded clones were greater in CD8+ T cells than in CD4+.

Patients with a history of autoimmune disease or on systemic immunosuppression were excluded. Sampling of blood occurred at baseline, cycle 4 day 1, and cycle 7 day 1. TCRdb's copy holds only in-frame clones and misses some; the assay was immunoSEQ multiplex PCR. Of around 92,000 clones in the sample, roughly 84% were seen once. The sequence was obtained from an adult with an advanced solid tumor such as melanoma, head and neck, liver or kidney cancer. The source material was CD4+ or CD8+ T cells sorted from blood, sampled in a trial of the OX40 agonist ivuxolimab. This rearrangement joins TRBV6-5 to TRBJ1-1, with D hard to call. The CDR3 DNA reads TGTGCCAGCAGTTACTGGGGGAACACTGAAGCTTTCTTT. Translation: CASSYWGNTEAFF.